Shown below are 18 T cell receptor beta chains from a single sample sequenced in a study of CD8 T cells in Susac syndrome. Reverse transcription used roughly 0.45 to 1 ug RNA and random hexamers. Using its own MiXCR run on the immunoSEQ multiplex PCR reads, TCRdb lists one record per CDR3 protein. The table records a few hundred thousand distinct CDR3 sequences, about 95% of them present only once. The sequenced sample was CD4+ T cells from PBMCs. All receptors come from a human donor with multiple sclerosis.

The rearrangement uses TRBV27 and TRBJ1-1; possibly TRBD1 for D (6 bases). This CDR3 is 14 amino acids long. In germline, CDR1 is MNHEY, CDR2 SMNVEV (reference sequence). The V end was cut by 5 bases, the J end by 4 bases, with 14 bases between. The DNA of the CDR3 is TGTGCCAGCAGTACCGGGACATTCTTCACTGAAGCTTTCTTT. This gives the protein CASSTGTFFTEAFF.

The chain uses TRBV5-1 and TRBJ1-2; possibly TRBD1 for D (5 bases). The CDR3 is 14 residues long. Deletions cut 2 bases from V and 6 bases from J, with 14 bases between. Germline V gene data show CDR1 as SGHRS and CDR2 as YFSETQ. The CDR3 protein is CASSFGTGQDGYTF. As DNA, the CDR3 is TGCGCCAGCAGCTTTGGCACAGGCCAGGATGGCTACACCTTC.

This chain uses TRBV20-1 with TRBJ2-1; D unresolved. This CDR3 has 13 residues. Germline V gene data show CDR1 as DFQATT and CDR2 as SNEGSKA (reference sequence). Trimming took 3 bases from V and 7 from J, leaving 13 bases between them. In DNA form, the CDR3 reads TGCAGTGCTAGCCCCACGGGCAGGAATGAGCAGTTCTTC. This encodes CSASPTGRNEQFF.

The V call is TRBV27, the J call TRBJ2-1; 12 bases align to TRBD2. The CDR3 loop spans 16 amino acids. Germline CDR1 is MNHEY and CDR2 is SMNVEV (reference sequence). V shed 0 bases and J 5 bases; nucleotides not matched to a gene: 2. The CDR3 spells CASSLSLAGGNNEQFF. The CDR3 DNA sequence: TGTGCCAGCAGTTTATCACTAGCGGGAGGCAACAATGAGCAGTTCTTC.

V and J are TRBV24-1 and TRBJ2-3, with 8 bases fitting TRBD1. Germline loops: CDR1 KGHDR, CDR2 SFDVKD. The CDR3 consists of 16 residues. V shed 5 bases and J 3 bases; nucleotides not matched to a gene: 9. The CDR3 DNA follows: TGTGCCACCAGTGCCCCGCCGGGACAGGAGACAGATACGCAGTATTTT. Protein sequence: CATSAPPGQETDTQYF.

V gene TRBV7-9 combines with J gene TRBJ2-5, with TRBD1 identical over 7 bases. Trimming at V came to 5 bases and at J to 7 bases, leaving 10 bases not matched to a gene. The CDR3 has 14 residues. CDR1 and CDR2 (germline): SEHNR, FQNEAQ (reference sequence). Written as DNA, the CDR3 is TGTGCCAGCAGCGTCCCGGGACAGTCCCTGACCCAGTACTTC. This encodes CASSVPGQSLTQYF.

The chain is built from TRBV12-3 or TRBV12-4 and TRBJ1-1, with D hard to call. This CDR3 is built from 12 residues. Deletions cut 6 bases from V and 7 bases from J, with 12 bases between. This CDR3 is CASSSGLREAFF. CDR3 DNA sequence: TGTGCCAGCAGCTCCGGACTCCGTGAAGCTTTCTTT.

This chain joins TRBV27 and TRBJ1-1; no reliable D call. Trimming shortened V by 6 bases and J by 0 bases, and 17 bases separated the two germline ends. The CDR3 sequence is 16 residues long. Germline loops: CDR1 MNHEY, CDR2 SMNVEV (reference sequence). CDR3: CASRPPPQHMNTEAFF. CDR3 DNA: TGTGCCAGCAGACCCCCCCCACAACACATGAACACTGAAGCTTTCTTT.

This clonotype was detected once. The chain joins TRBV30 to TRBJ2-4, with 7 positions matching TRBD1. The CDR3 sequence is 14 residues long. Trimming took 0 bases from V and 6 from J; bases not matched to a gene: 5. Per germline, CDR1 GTSNPN and CDR2 SVGIG (reference sequence). The CDR3 DNA is TGTGCCTGGAGTGTAGGGGGCATTTCAAACATTCAGTACTTC. As protein: CAWSVGGISNIQYF.

The chain is built from TRBV7-3 and TRBJ2-1; D ambiguous. The ends were cut back, 0 bases at V and 3 bases at J, with 12 bases in the middle. Per the germline V gene, CDR1 is SGHTA and CDR2 is FQGTGA. The CDR3 runs to 16 residues. CDR3 residues: CASSLTPKILYNEQFF. The CDR3 region has the DNA TGTGCCAGCAGCTTAACCCCAAAGATCCTCTACAATGAGCAGTTCTTC. The complete variable domain, with remaining parts taken from reference TRBV7-3 and TRBJ2-1, reads GAGVSQTPSNKVTEKGKYVELRCDPISGHTALYWYRQSLGQGPEFLIYFQGTGAADDSGLPNDRFFAVRPEGSVSTLKIQRTERGDSAVYLCASSLTPKILYNEQFFGPGTRLTVL.

This chain connects TRBV15 to TRBJ2-5, with D uncertain. The CDR3 has 13 residues. Deletions cut 2 bases from V and 2 bases from J, with 6 bases between. Germline lookup yields CDR1 LNHNV and CDR2 YYDKDF (reference sequence). CDR3 DNA sequence: TGTGCCACCAGCAGATCACAACAAGAGACCCAGTACTTC. The encoded protein is CATSRSQQETQYF. The whole variable domain, filled in from reference TRBV15 and TRBJ2-5, reads DAMVIQNPRYQVTQFGKPVTLSCSQTLNHNVMYWYQQKSSQAPKLLFHYYDKDFNNEADTPDNFQSRRPNTSFCFLDIRSPGLGDTAMYLCATSRSQQETQYFGPGTRLLVL.

The chain joins TRBV19 to TRBJ2-3; 9 positions match TRBD2. The V segment lost 6 bases and the J segment 5 bases; nucleotides outside the gene matches: 3. The CDR3 spans 13 residues. Germline CDR1 is LNHDA and CDR2 is SQIVND (reference sequence). This CDR3 is CASRREGGDTQYF. For the CDR3, the DNA is TGTGCCAGTAGGCGGGAGGGCGGAGATACGCAGTATTTT.

V gene TRBV9 combines with J gene TRBJ2-3, with TRBD2 matching over 9 bases. The V gene's germline CDR1 is SGDLS and CDR2 YYNGEE. V dropped 7 bases and J dropped 4; count of bases not matched to a gene: 4. This CDR3 comprises 13 residues. The CDR3: CASGSGSSDTQYF. In DNA form, the CDR3 reads TGTGCCAGCGGTAGCGGGAGTTCAGATACGCAGTATTTT.

This rearrangement joins TRBV11-1 to TRBJ2-1, with 10 bases fitting TRBD1. Trimming removed 5 bases from V and 9 bases from J; junction bases left unmatched: 7. Germline CDR1 SGHAT, CDR2 FQDESV (reference sequence). The CDR3 covers 14 residues. The DNA of the CDR3 is TGTGCCAGCAGCCCCCTGGGACAGGGGAGTGAGCAGTTCTTC. Translation: CASSPLGQGSEQFF.

The rearrangement joins TRBV7-9 to TRBJ1-5; D unresolved. V lost 0 bases and J lost 1, with 16 bases in between. The germline V gene has CDR1 SEHNR and CDR2 FQNEAQ (reference sequence). This CDR3 contains 18 residues. The CDR3, as DNA: TGTGCCAGCAGCTTAGCGGCCTCCGGTCGCTCAAGCAATCAGCCCCAGCATTTT. Protein: CASSLAASGRSSNQPQHF.

This sequence joins TRBV29-1 and TRBJ2-5; possibly TRBD1 for D (6 bases). Germline V CDR1 and CDR2: SQVTM, ANQGSEA. The CDR3 totals 13 residues. The ends were cut back, 1 base at V and 1 base at J, with 7 bases in the middle. The CDR3, as DNA: TGCAGCGTTGAAGGGACAGTCCAAGAGACCCAGTACTTC. It codes for CSVEGTVQETQYF.

This clonotype was found once. The chain employs TRBV12-3 or TRBV12-4 and TRBJ2-7; D call uncertain. There are 15 residues in the CDR3. V dropped 4 bases and J dropped 0 bases, with 13 bases sitting between them. For the CDR3, the DNA is TGTGCCAGCAGTTCCGCCCCAGGTGGCTCCTACGAGCAGTACTTC. Protein: CASSSAPGGSYEQYF.

V gene TRBV6-2 or TRBV6-3 combines with J gene TRBJ2-5, with TRBD2 identical over 8 bases. This CDR3 comprises 17 residues. Losses at the gene ends were 5 bases for V and 0 bases for J; bases not matched to a gene: 11. The germline V gene encodes CDR1 MNHEY and CDR2 SVGEGT. The CDR3 DNA is TGTGCCAGCAGTGCCGGCCTCTTAGCGGGAAACCAAGAGACCCAGTACTTC. It encodes CASSAGLLAGNQETQYF.